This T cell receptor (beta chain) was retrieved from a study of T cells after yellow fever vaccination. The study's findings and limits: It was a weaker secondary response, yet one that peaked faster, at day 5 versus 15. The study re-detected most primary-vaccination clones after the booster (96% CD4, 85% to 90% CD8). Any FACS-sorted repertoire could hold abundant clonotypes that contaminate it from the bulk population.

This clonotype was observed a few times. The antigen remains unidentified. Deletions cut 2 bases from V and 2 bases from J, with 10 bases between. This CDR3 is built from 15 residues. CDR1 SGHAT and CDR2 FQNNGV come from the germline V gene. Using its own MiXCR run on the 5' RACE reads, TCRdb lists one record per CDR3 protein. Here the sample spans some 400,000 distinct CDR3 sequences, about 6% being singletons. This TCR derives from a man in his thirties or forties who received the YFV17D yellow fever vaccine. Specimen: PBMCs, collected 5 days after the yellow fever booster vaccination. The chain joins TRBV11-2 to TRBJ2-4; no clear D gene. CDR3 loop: CASSLTDMSKNIQYF. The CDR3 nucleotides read TGTGCCAGCAGCTTAACAGACATGTCCAAAAACATTCAGTACTTC.